The text below deals with one T cell receptor beta chain. The lymph nodes were axillary draining lymph nodes from breast cancer patients. The CDR3 is 13 residues long. Germline V CDR1 and CDR2: MNHEY, SVGAGI. The V segment lost 6 bases and the J segment 10 bases; nucleotides outside the gene matches: 2. MiXCR, run by TCRdb on the multiplex PCR reads, gives a single entry per CDR3 protein. The sample includes some 250,000 distinct CDR3 sequences, about 34% of them seen just once. The data are from a study of breast tumors, draining lymph nodes, adjacent tissues. The source material was axillary lymph node tissue. This TCR derives from a female donor with breast cancer. Some clones in this sample may be carry-over from other donors' samples. The chain recombines TRBV6-5 with TRBJ2-5, with 16 bases that match TRBD2. CDR3 sequence reads: CASRGLAGGSQYF. The CDR3 coding sequence is TGTGCCAGCAGGGGACTAGCGGGAGGGAGCCAGTACTTC.